This entry lists 24 T cell receptor beta chains sequenced from one sample in a study of shared T cell receptors in the human thymus. The method was immunoSEQ multiplex PCR; TCRdb's version includes in-frame clones alone and lacks a portion of them. Found here are hundreds of thousands of clones, 80% to 90% of them singletons; the top ten hold 0.0094%. This same sample was also part of a study on human thymus T cells.

The sample was thymocytes. Receptors originate from a boy less than two years old with a congenital heart defect.

This clone has more than one count but fewer than ten. This chain uses TRBV19 with TRBJ2-1; 8 bases align to TRBD1. Germline assignment: CDR1 LNHDA and CDR2 SQIVND (reference sequence). V lost 7 bases, J lost 4 bases, and 6 bases stayed unmatched. CDR3 length: 14 amino acids. The CDR3 coding sequence is TGTGCCAGTAACCAGGGACAGGAGTACAATGAGCAGTTCTTC. Translating gives CASNQGQEYNEQFF. The variable domain in full, with the rest retrieved from reference TRBV19 and TRBJ2-1, is DGGITQSPKYLFRKEGQNVTLSCEQNLNHDAMYWYRQDPGQGLRLIYYSQIVNDFQKGDIAEGYSVSREKKESFPLTVTSAQKNPTAFYLCASNQGQEYNEQFFGPGTRLTVL.

The rearrangement links TRBV6-5 to TRBJ1-2; 9 bases align to TRBD1. With V trimmed by 0 bases and J by 11 bases, 4 bases remained unmatched. Germline loops: CDR1 MNHEY, CDR2 SVGAGI. CDR3 length: 13 residues. The CDR3 sequence is CASSYSGGQGYTF. The CDR3 DNA follows: TGTGCCAGCAGTTACTCCGGGGGACAGGGTTACACCTTC.

This sequence joins TRBV27 and TRBJ1-4; the match to TRBD1 covers 7 bases. J gave up 7 bases and V 5 bases, and 10 bases lay outside the gene matches. The germline CDR1 and CDR2 sequences are MNHEY and SMNVEV (reference sequence). CDR3 length: 15 amino acids. CDR3 in amino acids: CASSLGGQLLEKLFF. The CDR3 DNA reads TGTGCCAGCAGTCTAGGGGGACAGCTACTTGAAAAACTGTTTTTT.

V and J are TRBV27 and TRBJ1-1; 10 positions agree with TRBD1. This CDR3 region has 15 residues. Per the germline V gene, CDR1 is MNHEY and CDR2 is SMNVEV (reference sequence). The V and J ends lost 3 bases and 7 bases, in that order; junction bases with no gene match: 8. CDR3 sequence: CASSFSSTGGVEAFF. The CDR3 DNA reads as TGTGCCAGCAGTTTTTCCTCGACAGGGGGCGTTGAAGCTTTCTTT.

The chain recombines TRBV28 with TRBJ1-2; D is ambiguous. The CDR3 runs 13 residues. In germline, CDR1 is MDHEN, CDR2 SYDVKM. V lost 4 bases and J 2 bases, leaving 8 bases between the germline ends. For the CDR3, the DNA is TGTGCCAGCAGTTCGAGCCACAACTATGGCTACACCTTC. Encoded protein: CASSSSHNYGYTF.

The chain links TRBV5-1 to TRBJ2-7; 7 bases agree with TRBD2. V trimming: 6 bases; J trimming: 2 bases; junction bases outside the gene matches: 8. CDR1 SGHRS and CDR2 YFSETQ come from the germline V gene. This CDR3 is 14 amino acids long. CDR3 sequence (DNA): TGCGCCAGCAACCCCGGGACTACCCCCTACGAGCAGTACTTC. This sequence encodes CASNPGTTPYEQYF.

V gene TRBV9 combines with J gene TRBJ2-1; perhaps TRBD2 as D (5 bases). The CDR3 is 15 amino acids. Trimming removed 0 bases from V and 4 bases from J, with 11 bases in between. From germline, CDR1 is SGDLS and CDR2 YYNGEE. The CDR3 nucleotides read TGTGCCAGCAGCGTAGTAAGCGGCGGATACAATGAGCAGTTCTTC. It translates to CASSVVSGGYNEQFF.

A word on this clone: This same CDR3 is encoded by further DNA sequences in the sample. The chain links TRBV27 to TRBJ2-1; possibly TRBD1 for D (5 bases). The germline V gene has CDR1 MNHEY and CDR2 SMNVEV (reference sequence). CDR3 length equals 13 residues. V was pared by 4 bases and J by 4 bases, with 8 bases between. For the CDR3, the DNA is TGTGCCAGCAGTTCAACAGGTTACAATGAGCAGTTCTTC. Encoded protein: CASSSTGYNEQFF.

V usage is TRBV27 and J usage is TRBJ2-7; 7 nucleotides match TRBD2. The V gene end was trimmed by 6 bases and the J gene end by 3 bases; junction bases not matched to a gene: 5. The CDR3 extends over 13 amino acids. Germline V CDR1 and CDR2: MNHEY, SMNVEV (reference sequence). CDR3 residues: CASSSRTSYEQYF. CDR3 bases: TGTGCCAGCAGCTCAAGGACTAGCTACGAGCAGTACTTC.

This chain joins TRBV7-9 and TRBJ2-1; tentative D call: TRBD2 (6 bases). There are 15 residues in the CDR3. The V end lost 5 bases, the J end lost 7 bases, and 18 bases lay between the germline ends. Germline assignment: CDR1 SEHNR and CDR2 FQNEAQ (reference sequence). The CDR3 DNA reads TGTGCCAGCAGCCCACGACTAGAGGGGATAAATGAGCAGTTCTTC. Translating gives CASSPRLEGINEQFF.

The genes are TRBV4-2 and TRBJ2-5; D call uncertain. This CDR3 spans 13 amino acids. Germline V gives CDR1 LGHNA, CDR2 YNFKEQ. Trimming removed 0 bases at V and 9 bases at J, with 11 bases between. For the CDR3, the DNA is TGTGCCAGCAGCCAAGATTCGAAGAGAGCCCAGTACTTC. This sequence encodes CASSQDSKRAQYF.

There are a few counts of this clone. The chain couples TRBV19 to TRBJ2-5; D is unclear. V was shortened by 5 bases and J by 1 base, with 5 bases between the two germline ends. Germline CDR1 LNHDA, CDR2 SQIVND (reference sequence). This CDR3 comprises 12 residues. The CDR3 here is CASSRSQETQYF. The CDR3 DNA reads as TGTGCCAGTAGTCGGAGCCAAGAGACCCAGTACTTC.

The V gene is TRBV10-3, the J gene TRBJ1-5; D perhaps matches TRBD1 (6 bases). CDR3 length: 13 residues. Trimming pared 4 bases from V and 4 bases from J, leaving 8 bases between. CDR1 is ENHRY and CDR2 is SYGVKD in the germline V gene. The chain's CDR3 is CAISGTVNQPQHF. CDR3 nucleotide sequence: TGTGCCATCAGTGGGACAGTTAATCAGCCCCAGCATTTT.

The chain links TRBV11-2 to TRBJ2-7, with 9 bases that match TRBD2. With 0 bases clipped from V and 1 base from J, the junction kept 1 base outside the gene matches. Looked up from germline, CDR1 is SGHAT and CDR2 is FQNNGV. CDR3 length equals 15 residues. The CDR3 sequence is CASSLDSGSSYEQYF. The CDR3 DNA follows: TGTGCCAGCAGCTTAGATAGCGGGAGTTCCTACGAGCAGTACTTC.

This chain links TRBV11-2 with TRBJ1-2; perhaps TRBD1 as D (6 bases). The V end was cut by 1 base, the J end by 4 bases, with 10 bases between. The CDR3 length is 14 residues. Per the germline V gene, CDR1 is SGHAT and CDR2 is FQNNGV. The CDR3 nucleotides read TGTGCCAGCAGCTTAGCGGACAGCCTCTATGGCTACACCTTC. Its translation is CASSLADSLYGYTF.

The chain joins TRBV15 to TRBJ2-7; D is ambiguous. This CDR3 is 13 amino acids long. V lost 2 bases to trimming and J lost 5 bases, with 10 bases between them. Germline V lookup: CDR1 LNHNV, CDR2 YYDKDF (reference sequence). This chain's CDR3 is CATSRNRFDEQYF. CDR3 in DNA: TGTGCCACCAGCAGAAATCGGTTCGACGAGCAGTACTTC.

The CDR3 here is CASSQGQGADEQFF. The DNA for the CDR3 is TGCGCCAGCAGCCAGGGACAGGGGGCTGATGAGCAGTTCTTC. This rearrangement joins TRBV4-3 to TRBJ2-1; TRBD1 agrees at 12 bases. Germline CDR1 is LGHNA and CDR2 is YSLEER. The junction had 2 bases not matched to a gene; V was cut back by 3 bases and J by 8 bases. CDR3 length: 14 residues.

The chain carries TRBV4-2 and TRBJ1-2; 8 bases match TRBD1. CDR1 is LGHNA and CDR2 is YNFKEQ in the germline V gene. The CDR3 consists of 14 residues. Germline trimming cut 6 bases from V and 7 bases from J; bases unmatched to any gene: 10. Written as DNA, the CDR3 is TGTGCCAGCAGTCAAAAGACAGGGGAGGGTGGCTACACCTTC. As protein: CASSQKTGEGGYTF.

This chain's CDR3 is CASRWTGGGRPQHF. The CDR3 coding sequence is TGTGCCAGCAGGTGGACGGGAGGCGGTAGGCCCCAGCATTTT. The gene calls are TRBV27 and TRBJ1-5; no reliable D call. Germline V gene sequence: CDR1 MNHEY, CDR2 SMNVEV (reference sequence). This CDR3 is 14 amino acids long. Trimming stripped 6 bases from V and 9 bases from J, with 18 bases between.

The rearrangement uses TRBV4-3 and TRBJ2-2; 11 bases align to TRBD2. Germline CDR1 is LGHNA and CDR2 is YSLEER. The CDR3 has 18 amino acids. Trimming at V came to 3 bases and at J to 3 bases, leaving 9 bases not matched to a gene. The CDR3: CASSQASGGILDTGELFF. In nucleotides, the CDR3 is TGCGCCAGCAGCCAGGCTAGCGGGGGGATTTTGGACACCGGGGAGCTGTTTTTT.

CDR3 amino acids: CASSFEVGGQPQHF. The CDR3 bases are TGCGCCAGCAGCTTCGAGGTCGGGGGGCAGCCCCAGCATTTT. The chain employs TRBV5-1 and TRBJ1-5, with a tentative D call TRBD1 (5 bases). V was shortened by 2 bases and J by 7 bases, with 13 bases between the two germline ends. CDR3 length: 14 amino acids. The germline CDR1 and CDR2 sequences are SGHRS and YFSETQ.

V is TRBV4-1 and J is TRBJ1-3, with D perhaps matching TRBD1 (5 bases). The germline gives CDR1 MGHRA, CDR2 YSYEKL. V dropped 1 base and J dropped 2 bases, with 15 bases sitting between them. The CDR3 runs to 17 residues. CDR3 bases: TGCGCCAGCAGCCAAGGCGGGACGCGGGGACCTGGAAACACCATATATTTT. Translation: CASSQGGTRGPGNTIYF.

The V and J genes are TRBV18 and TRBJ1-6; D unresolved. Trimming shortened V by 3 bases and J by 9 bases, and 21 bases separated the two germline ends. Germline CDR1 KGHSH, CDR2 LQKENI. The CDR3 totals 17 residues. In DNA form, the CDR3 reads TGTGCCAGCTCACCTAGCGACTTACCTCTATGGAGTTCACCCCTCCACTTT. Translated: CASSPSDLPLWSSPLHF.

The chain joins TRBV4-3 to TRBJ2-4, with D possibly being TRBD2 (7 bases). Trimming left V 0 bases short and J 8 bases short, with 17 bases between. The V gene's germline CDR1 is LGHNA and CDR2 YSLEER. The CDR3 has 16 amino acids. The CDR3 reads CASSQEGGGGLHIQYF. The CDR3, as DNA: TGCGCCAGCAGCCAAGAGGGGGGGGGCGGACTTCACATTCAGTACTTC.